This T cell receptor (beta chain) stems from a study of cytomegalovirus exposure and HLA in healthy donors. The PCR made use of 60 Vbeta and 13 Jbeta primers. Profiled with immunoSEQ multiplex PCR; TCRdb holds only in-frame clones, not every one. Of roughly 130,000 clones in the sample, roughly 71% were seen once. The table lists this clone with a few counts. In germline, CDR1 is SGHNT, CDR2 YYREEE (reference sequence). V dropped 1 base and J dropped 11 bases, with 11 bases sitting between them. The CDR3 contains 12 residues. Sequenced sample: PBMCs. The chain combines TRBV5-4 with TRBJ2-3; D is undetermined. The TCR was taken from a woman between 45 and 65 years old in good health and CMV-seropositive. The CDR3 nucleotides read TGTGCCAGCAGCTTGCCCGGGTTTGGGCAGTATTTT. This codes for CASSLPGFGQYF.